The sequence of this TCR beta chain was determined in a study of blood T cell repertoires in COVID-19. The V gene's germline CDR1 is SEHNR and CDR2 FQNEAQ (reference sequence). Trimming took 5 bases from V and 4 from J; bases not matched to a gene: 9. The CDR3 contains 16 residues. Only in-frame clones appear in the TCRdb table, and some are missing; sequencing was by immunoSEQ multiplex PCR. The table shows tens of thousands of clones, with around 86% occurring only once. The sample taken for sequencing was peripheral blood. The receptor's source is a woman of 80 years or more with acute or convalescent COVID-19. V is TRBV7-9 and J is TRBJ1-5; 9 bases fit TRBD1. The CDR3 region is CASSPGQGGRNQPQHF. Written as DNA, the CDR3 is TGTGCCAGCAGCCCGGGACAGGGAGGGAGAAATCAGCCCCAGCATTTT.